This entry features one T cell receptor beta chain sequence. The sample is drawn from a study of CD8 T cells in Susac syndrome. RNA amounts of roughly 0.45 to 1 ug underwent reverse transcription with random hexamers. By means of immunoSEQ multiplex PCR, TCR beta CDR3 spanning 54 Vbeta and 13 Jbeta underwent amplification. MiXCR, run by TCRdb on the immunoSEQ multiplex PCR reads, gives a single entry per CDR3 protein. The sample lists some 120,000 distinct CDR3 sequences, 90% to 95% occurring once. This CDR3 comprises 13 residues. Trimming pared 1 base from V and 7 bases from J, leaving 9 bases between. Germline CDR1 is KGHDR and CDR2 is SFDVKD.

This clonotype was sampled from a human donor in good health. The V gene is TRBV24-1, the J gene TRBJ2-5, with D unresolved. The source material was CD4+ T cells from PBMCs. The CDR3 reads CATSDLDRGTQYF. CDR3 nucleotide sequence: TGTGCCACCAGTGATTTAGATCGCGGGACCCAGTACTTC.